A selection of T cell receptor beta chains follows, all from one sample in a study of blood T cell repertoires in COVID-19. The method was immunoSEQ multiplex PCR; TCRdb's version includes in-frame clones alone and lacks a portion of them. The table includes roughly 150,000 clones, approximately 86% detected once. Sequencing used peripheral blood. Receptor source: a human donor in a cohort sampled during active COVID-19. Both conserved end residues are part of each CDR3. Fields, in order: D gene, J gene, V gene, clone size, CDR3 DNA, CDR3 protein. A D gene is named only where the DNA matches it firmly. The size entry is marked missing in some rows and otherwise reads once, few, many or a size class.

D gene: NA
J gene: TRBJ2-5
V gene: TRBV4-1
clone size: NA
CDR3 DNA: TGCGCCAGCAGCCAAATAGCGTCCTGGGGAGAGACCCAGTACTTC
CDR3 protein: CASSQIASWGETQYF

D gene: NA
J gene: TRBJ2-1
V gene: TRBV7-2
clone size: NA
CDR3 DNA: TGTGCCAGCAGTCTCTTACTCTATGAGCAGTTCTTC
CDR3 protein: CASSLLLYEQFF

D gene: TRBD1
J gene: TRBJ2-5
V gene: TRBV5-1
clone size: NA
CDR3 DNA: TGCGCCAGCAGCTTGTACCCCCCACTGACAGGGCTCGAGCAAGAGACCCAGTACTTC
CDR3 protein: CASSLYPPLTGLEQETQYF

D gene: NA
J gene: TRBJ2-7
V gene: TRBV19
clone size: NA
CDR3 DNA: TGTGCCAGTAGTCAACCGGGACTGGGGTCTGACGAGCAGTACTTC
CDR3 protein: CASSQPGLGSDEQYF

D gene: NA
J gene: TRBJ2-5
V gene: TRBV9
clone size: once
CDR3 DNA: TGTGCCAGCAGCGTAGCTACAAGGGGGTGGGAGACCCAGTACTTC
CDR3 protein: CASSVATRGWETQYF

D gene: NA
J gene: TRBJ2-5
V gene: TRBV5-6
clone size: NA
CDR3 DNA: TGTGCCAGCCAACAAGACGGGTTTGCTCAGACCCAGTACTTC
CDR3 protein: CASQQDGFAQTQYF

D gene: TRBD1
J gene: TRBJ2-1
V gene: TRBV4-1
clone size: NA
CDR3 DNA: TGCGCCAGCAGCCAAGGGGCGGACAGGAGAGGCGTTGAGCAGTTCTTC
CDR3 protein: CASSQGADRRGVEQFF

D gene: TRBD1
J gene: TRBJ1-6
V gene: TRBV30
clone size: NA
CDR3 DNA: TGTGCCTGGGACAGGGAGTCACCCCTCCACTTT
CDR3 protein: CAWDRESPLHF

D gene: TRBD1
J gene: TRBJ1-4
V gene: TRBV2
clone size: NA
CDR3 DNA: TGTGCCAGCAGGGACAGGGGGCACTCTAATGAAAAACTGTTTTTT
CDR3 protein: CASRDRGHSNEKLFF

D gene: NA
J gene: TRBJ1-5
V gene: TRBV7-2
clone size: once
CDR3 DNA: TGTGCCAGCAGCTTAAACAACAGGGAGCCCCAGCATTTT
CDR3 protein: CASSLNNREPQHF

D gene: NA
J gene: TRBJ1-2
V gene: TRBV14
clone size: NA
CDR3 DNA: TGTGCCAGCAGCCAAGCGGGTCTCAAGGATCCGGGGGGCTACACCTTC
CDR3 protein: CASSQAGLKDPGGYTF

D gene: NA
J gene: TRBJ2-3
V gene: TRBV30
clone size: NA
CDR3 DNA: TGTGCCTGGAGTACCCTGGGCGCAGATACGCAGTATTTT
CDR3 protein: CAWSTLGADTQYF

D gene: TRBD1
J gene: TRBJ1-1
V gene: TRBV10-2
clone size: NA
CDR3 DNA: TGCGCCAGCACGGGCACAGCAGGACAGGGGGGAGGGGTGAACACTGAAGCTTTCTTT
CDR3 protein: CASTGTAGQGGGVNTEAFF

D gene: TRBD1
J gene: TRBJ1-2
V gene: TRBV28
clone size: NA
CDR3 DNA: TGTGCCAGCAGTTTTTCGGGACAGGCCTATGGCTACACCTTC
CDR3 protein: CASSFSGQAYGYTF